These 5 T cell receptor beta chains were sequenced from one sample in a study of blood T cell repertoires in COVID-19. Only in-frame clones appear in the TCRdb table, and some are missing; sequencing was by immunoSEQ multiplex PCR. Here the sample spans approximately 260,000 clones, 80% to 85% being singletons. The specimen sequenced was PBMCs or T cells enriched from blood (not recorded which). Receptors originate from a man aged 50 to 60 who had recovered from COVID-19.

This clone was recorded only once. DNA of the CDR3: TGTGCCAGCAGTGGAGTGGGTGACTATGGCTACACCTTC. This translates into CASSGVGDYGYTF. J is TRBJ1-2 and V is TRBV12-3 or TRBV12-4; D unclear. V was shortened by 5 bases and J by 3 bases, with 10 bases between the two germline ends. The CDR3 sequence is 13 residues long.

The chain links TRBV6-5 to TRBJ2-7, with D hard to call. Per germline, CDR1 MNHEY and CDR2 SVGAGI. V gave up 4 bases and J gave up 2 bases, with 12 bases separating them. The CDR3 has 14 amino acids. Written as DNA, the CDR3 is TGTGCCAGCAGTTTCCGGGTTAACCCCTACGAGCAGTACTTC. Its translation: CASSFRVNPYEQYF.

The chain recombines TRBV30 with TRBJ1-5; a weak D match, TRBD1 (5 bases). The CDR3 spans 15 residues. In germline, CDR1 is GTSNPN, CDR2 SVGIG (reference sequence). The ends were cut back, 1 base at V and 3 bases at J, with 13 bases in the middle. The DNA of the CDR3 is TGTGCCTGGAGTGCGGGGGACGGAGTCAATCAGCCCCAGCATTTT. Translation: CAWSAGDGVNQPQHF.

This clone has only one observation. This chain connects TRBV7-2 to TRBJ1-2; 8 bases align to TRBD1. V was clipped by 5 bases and J by 7 bases; unmatched bases: 6. CDR3 length equals 13 residues. The germline gives CDR1 SGHTA, CDR2 FQGNSA. This chain's CDR3 is CASSLQGVGGYTF. DNA of the CDR3: TGTGCCAGCAGCCTACAGGGGGTCGGTGGCTACACCTTC.

CDR3 bases: TGCAGCGCGGCTTTGGGGGCCAGCTCCTACAATGAGCAGTTCTTC. Translated, it gives CSAALGASSYNEQFF. The gene calls are TRBV29-1 and TRBJ2-1; tentative D call: TRBD1 (6 bases). This CDR3 spans 15 amino acids. Germline-derived CDR1 and CDR2 are SQVTM and ANQGSEA. Deletions cut 7 bases from V and 0 bases from J, with 16 bases between.